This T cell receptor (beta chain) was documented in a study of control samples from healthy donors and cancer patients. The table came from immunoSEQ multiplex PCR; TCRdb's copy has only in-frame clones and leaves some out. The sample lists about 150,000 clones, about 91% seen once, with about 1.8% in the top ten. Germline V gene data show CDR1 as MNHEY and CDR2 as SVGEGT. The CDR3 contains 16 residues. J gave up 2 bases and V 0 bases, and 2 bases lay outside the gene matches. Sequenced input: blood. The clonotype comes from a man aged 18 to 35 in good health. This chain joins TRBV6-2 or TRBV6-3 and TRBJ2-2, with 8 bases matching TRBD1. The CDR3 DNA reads TGTGCCAGCAGTTACTCGACAGGGGTTAACACCGGGGAGCTGTTTTTT. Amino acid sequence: CASSYSTGVNTGELFF.